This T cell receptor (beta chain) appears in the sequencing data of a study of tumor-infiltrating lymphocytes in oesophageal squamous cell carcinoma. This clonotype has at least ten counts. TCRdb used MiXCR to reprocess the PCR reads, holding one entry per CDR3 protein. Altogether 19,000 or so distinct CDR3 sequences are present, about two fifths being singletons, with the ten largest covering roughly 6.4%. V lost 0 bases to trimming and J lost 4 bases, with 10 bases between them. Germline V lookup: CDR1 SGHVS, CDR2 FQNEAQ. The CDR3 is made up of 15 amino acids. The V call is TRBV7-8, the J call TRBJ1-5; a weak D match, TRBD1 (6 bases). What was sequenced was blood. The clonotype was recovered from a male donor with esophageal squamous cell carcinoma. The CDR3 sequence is CASSLAGHTNQPQHF. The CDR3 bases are TGTGCCAGCAGCTTAGCGGGACATACTAATCAGCCCCAGCATTTT.